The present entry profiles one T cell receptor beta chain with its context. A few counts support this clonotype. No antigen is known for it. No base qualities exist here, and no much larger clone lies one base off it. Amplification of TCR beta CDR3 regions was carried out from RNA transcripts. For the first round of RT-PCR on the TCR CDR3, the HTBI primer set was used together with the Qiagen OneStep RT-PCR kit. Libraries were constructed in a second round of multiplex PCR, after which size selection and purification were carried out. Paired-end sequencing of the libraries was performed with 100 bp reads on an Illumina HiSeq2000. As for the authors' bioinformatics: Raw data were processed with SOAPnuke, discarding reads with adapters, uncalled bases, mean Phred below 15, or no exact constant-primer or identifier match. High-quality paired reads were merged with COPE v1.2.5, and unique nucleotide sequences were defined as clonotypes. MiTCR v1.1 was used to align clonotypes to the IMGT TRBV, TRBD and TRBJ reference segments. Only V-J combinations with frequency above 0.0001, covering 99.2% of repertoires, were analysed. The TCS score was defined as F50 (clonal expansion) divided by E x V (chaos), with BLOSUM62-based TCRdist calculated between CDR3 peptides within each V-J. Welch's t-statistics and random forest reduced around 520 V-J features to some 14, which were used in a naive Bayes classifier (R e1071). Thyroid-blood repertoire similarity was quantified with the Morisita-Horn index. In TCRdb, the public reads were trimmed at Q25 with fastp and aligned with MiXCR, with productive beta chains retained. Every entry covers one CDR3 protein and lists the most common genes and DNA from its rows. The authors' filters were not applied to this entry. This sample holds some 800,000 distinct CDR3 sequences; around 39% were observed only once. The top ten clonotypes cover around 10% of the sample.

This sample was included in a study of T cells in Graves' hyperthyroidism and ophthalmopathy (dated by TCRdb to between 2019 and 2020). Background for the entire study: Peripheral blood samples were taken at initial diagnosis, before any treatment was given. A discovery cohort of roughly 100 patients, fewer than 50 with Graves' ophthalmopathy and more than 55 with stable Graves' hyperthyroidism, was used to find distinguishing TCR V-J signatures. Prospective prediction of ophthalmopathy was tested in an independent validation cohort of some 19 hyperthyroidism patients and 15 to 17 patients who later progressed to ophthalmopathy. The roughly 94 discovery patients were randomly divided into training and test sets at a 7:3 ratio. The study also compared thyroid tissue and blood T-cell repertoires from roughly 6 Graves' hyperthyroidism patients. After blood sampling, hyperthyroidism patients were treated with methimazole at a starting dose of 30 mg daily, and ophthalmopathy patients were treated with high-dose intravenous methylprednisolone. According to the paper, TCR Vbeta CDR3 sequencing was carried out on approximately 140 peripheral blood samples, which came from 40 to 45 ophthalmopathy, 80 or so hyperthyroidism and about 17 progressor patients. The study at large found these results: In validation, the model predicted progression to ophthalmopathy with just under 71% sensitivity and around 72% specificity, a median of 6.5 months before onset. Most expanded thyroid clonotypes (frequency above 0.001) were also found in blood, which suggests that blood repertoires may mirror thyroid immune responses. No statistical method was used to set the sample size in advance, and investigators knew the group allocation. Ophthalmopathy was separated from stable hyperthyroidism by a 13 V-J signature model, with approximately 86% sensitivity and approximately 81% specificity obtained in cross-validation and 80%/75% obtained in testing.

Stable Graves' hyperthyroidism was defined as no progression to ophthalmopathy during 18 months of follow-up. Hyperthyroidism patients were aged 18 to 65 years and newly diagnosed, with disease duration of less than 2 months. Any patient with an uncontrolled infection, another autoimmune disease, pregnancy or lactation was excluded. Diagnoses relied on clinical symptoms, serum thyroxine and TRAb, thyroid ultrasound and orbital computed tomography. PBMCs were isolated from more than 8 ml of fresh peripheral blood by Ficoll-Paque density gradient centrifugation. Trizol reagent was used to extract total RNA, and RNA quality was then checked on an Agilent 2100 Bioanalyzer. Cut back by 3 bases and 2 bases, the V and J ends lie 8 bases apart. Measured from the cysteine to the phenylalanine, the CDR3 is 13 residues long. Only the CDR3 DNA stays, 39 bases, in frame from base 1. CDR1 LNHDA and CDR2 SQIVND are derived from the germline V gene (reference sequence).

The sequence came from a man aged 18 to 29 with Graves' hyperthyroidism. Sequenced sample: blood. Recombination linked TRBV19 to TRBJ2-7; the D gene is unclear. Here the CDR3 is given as CASSMAAAYEQYF. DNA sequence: TGTGCCAGTAGTATGGCAGCAGCCTACGAGCAGTACTTC. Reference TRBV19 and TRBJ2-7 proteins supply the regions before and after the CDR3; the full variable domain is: DGGITQSPKYLFRKEGQNVTLSCEQNLNHDAMYWYRQDPGQGLRLIYYSQIVNDFQKGDIAEGYSVSREKKESFPLTVTSAQKNPTAFYLCASSMAAAYEQYFGPGTRLTVT.